The 23 T cell receptor beta chains below come from one sample, sequenced in a study of cytomegalovirus exposure and HLA in healthy donors. The PCR used 60 Vbeta and 13 Jbeta primers. Using immunoSEQ multiplex PCR, the repertoire was profiled, and TCRdb retains in-frame clones only, with some absent. This sample has about 140,000 clones, with about four fifths found just once. The sequencing sample was made of PBMCs. All receptors come from a man in his forties in good health and CMV-seropositive.

V and J are TRBV27 and TRBJ1-3; 7 bases are shared with TRBD1. J lost 0 bases, V lost 9 bases, and 5 bases had no gene match. The CDR3 runs to 14 residues. Germline V CDR1 and CDR2: MNHEY, SMNVEV (reference sequence). CDR3 residues: CASGGTASGNTIYF. For the CDR3, the DNA is TGTGCCAGTGGGGGGACAGCCTCTGGAAACACCATATATTTT.

The chain uses TRBV9 and TRBJ1-1, with D possibly matching TRBD1 (6 bases). The CDR3 is 13 residues long. V lost 4 bases and J 1 base, leaving 8 bases between the germline ends. CDR1 and CDR2 from the germline V gene are SGDLS and YYNGEE. The CDR3, as DNA: TGTGCCAGCAGCCTACAGGGGAACACTGAAGCTTTCTTT. Residues: CASSLQGNTEAFF.

The chain couples TRBV30 to TRBJ1-3; 8 nucleotides line up with TRBD1. Germline loops: CDR1 GTSNPN, CDR2 SVGIG (reference sequence). Germline trimming cut 5 bases from V and 4 bases from J; bases unmatched to any gene: 7. The CDR3 consists of 14 residues. CDR3 DNA sequence: TGTGCCTGGGGTACGGACAGGGAGGGAAACACCATATATTTT. It yields the protein CAWGTDREGNTIYF.

This clone was seen once. V usage is TRBV28 and J usage is TRBJ2-1, with TRBD1 matching 9 bases. The CDR3 extends over 15 amino acids. From germline, CDR1 is MDHEN and CDR2 SYDVKM. V shed 6 bases, J shed 7 bases, and the junction held 10 bases outside the gene matches. CDR3 amino acids: CASSPGTGKVNEQFF. For the CDR3, the DNA is TGTGCCAGCAGCCCCGGGACAGGGAAGGTAAATGAGCAGTTCTTC.

In DNA form, the CDR3 reads TGTGCCAGCAGCCGATACAGGGGTTACGAGCAGTACTTC. As protein: CASSRYRGYEQYF. This chain connects TRBV14 to TRBJ2-7; TRBD1 matches 7 bases. CDR3 length: 13 residues. From germline, CDR1 is SGHDN and CDR2 FVKESK. V shed 4 bases, J shed 4 bases, and the junction held 4 bases outside the gene matches.

The rearrangement joins TRBV6-5 to TRBJ1-1; unclear D gene. Looked up from germline, CDR1 is MNHEY and CDR2 is SVGAGI. The CDR3 is made up of 13 amino acids. Between the trimmed V and J ends, which lost 6 bases and 1 base, there was a span of 9 bases. CDR3 nucleotide sequence: TGTGCCAGCAGCGACCGACAGAACACTGAAGCTTTCTTT. It is translated as CASSDRQNTEAFF.

The V call is TRBV9, the J call TRBJ1-1, with D possibly matching TRBD1 (6 bases). The CDR3 contains 14 residues. In germline, CDR1 is SGDLS, CDR2 YYNGEE. V was trimmed by 1 base and J by 1 base, leaving 8 bases between them. This CDR3 reads CASSVQGTNTEAFF. For the CDR3, the DNA is TGTGCCAGCAGCGTACAGGGGACGAACACTGAAGCTTTCTTT. The full variable domain, rest sourced from reference TRBV9 and TRBJ1-1, is DSGVTQTPKHLITATGQRVTLRCSPRSGDLSVYWYQQSLDQGLQFLIQYYNGEERAKGNILERFSAQQFPDLHSELNLSSLELGDSALYFCASSVQGTNTEAFFGQGTRLTVV.

This clone was seen just once. The J gene is TRBJ1-1, the V gene TRBV5-4; D may be TRBD1 (5 bases). The ends were cut back, 1 base at V and 4 bases at J, with 14 bases in the middle. This CDR3 contains 15 residues. Germline CDR1 and CDR2: SGHNT and YYREEE (reference sequence). The CDR3 bases are TGTGCCAGCAGCTTGTTTGGGGCGCGAGGCACTGAAGCTTTCTTT. Encoded protein: CASSLFGARGTEAFF.

The chain combines TRBV4-1 with TRBJ2-7; D unresolved. V lost 1 base and J lost 2, with 6 bases in between. CDR3 length equals 13 residues. Germline V gives CDR1 MGHRA, CDR2 YSYEKL. This CDR3 is CASSQGLAYEQYF. The CDR3 DNA reads TGCGCCAGCAGCCAAGGGCTGGCCTACGAGCAGTACTTC.

The CDR3: CASSRDRGGQPQHF. The DNA of the CDR3 is TGTGCCAGCAGTCGGGACAGGGGAGGCCAGCCCCAGCATTTT. The chain employs TRBV27 and TRBJ1-5; TRBD1 aligns across 10 bases. Trimming cost V 5 bases and J 7 bases; bases outside gene matches: 5. Germline V gene data show CDR1 as MNHEY and CDR2 as SMNVEV (reference sequence). The CDR3 extends over 14 amino acids.

In its sample, this clone was seen a few times. This chain uses TRBV5-1 with TRBJ2-2; 11 nucleotides line up with TRBD2. V lost 0 bases, J lost 7 bases, and 2 bases stayed unmatched. Germline V gene data show CDR1 as SGHRS and CDR2 as YFSETQ. CDR3 length: 15 residues. DNA of the CDR3: TGCGCCAGCAGCTTGGAACTAGCGGGAGACGGGGAGCTGTTTTTT. Translated: CASSLELAGDGELFF.

The chain's CDR3 is CASSAQPFGDTGELFF. The CDR3 region has the DNA TGTGCCAGCAGCGCACAACCCTTCGGGGACACCGGGGAGCTGTTTTTT. The V gene is TRBV9, the J gene TRBJ2-2, with D possibly being TRBD2 (5 bases). The CDR3 contains 16 residues. The V and J ends lost 3 bases and 3 bases respectively, with 15 bases between them. Germline CDR1 is SGDLS and CDR2 is YYNGEE.

The chain has TRBV18 and TRBJ1-1; no firm D call. CDR3 length: 13 residues. CDR1 is KGHSH and CDR2 is LQKENI in the germline V gene. Between the trimmed V and J ends, which lost 2 bases and 3 bases, there was a span of 7 bases. CDR3: CASSPSGYTEAFF. The CDR3 DNA is TGTGCCAGCTCACCATCCGGGTACACTGAAGCTTTCTTT.

The rearrangement links TRBV7-2 to TRBJ2-3, with D hard to call. CDR3 length: 11 residues. The V gene's germline CDR1 is SGHTA and CDR2 FQGNSA. The V gene lost 5 bases and the J gene lost 7 bases, with 7 bases spanning the gap. This CDR3 is CASSQYHTQYF. DNA for the CDR3: TGTGCCAGCAGCCAGTACCATACGCAGTATTTT.

In this sample, this clone turned up a few times. The chain is built from TRBV13 and TRBJ2-5; D ambiguous. Per germline, CDR1 PRHDT and CDR2 FYEKMQ (reference sequence). The CDR3 consists of 14 residues. The V end lost 1 base, the J end lost 1 base, and 7 bases lay between the germline ends. The CDR3 DNA reads TGTGCCAGCAGCTTAGCCGGGTCCCAAGAGACCCAGTACTTC. It translates to CASSLAGSQETQYF.

The chain employs TRBV29-1 and TRBJ2-1; D possibly corresponds to TRBD1 (5 bases). The CDR3 covers 14 residues. V lost 4 bases and J 9 bases, leaving 19 bases between the germline ends. Germline CDR1 is SQVTM and CDR2 is ANQGSEA. The CDR3 here is CSVVGQGFTGEQFF. The CDR3 bases are TGCAGCGTTGTGGGTCAGGGTTTCACGGGTGAGCAGTTCTTC.

Only one count was recorded for this clone. CDR3 loop: CASSVGGLSTDTQYF. The CDR3 DNA follows: TGTGCCAGCAGCGTAGGGGGACTAAGCACAGATACGCAGTATTTT. V is TRBV9 and J is TRBJ2-3; TRBD2 aligns across 7 bases. CDR3 length: 15 amino acids. In germline, CDR1 is SGDLS, CDR2 YYNGEE. V lost 0 bases to trimming and J lost 0 bases; unmatched junction nucleotides: 1.

The rearrangement joins TRBV29-1 to TRBJ2-7, with D uncertain. The V and J ends lost 1 base and 3 bases respectively, with 7 bases between them. Germline CDR1 and CDR2: SQVTM and ANQGSEA. This CDR3 spans 12 amino acids. The CDR3 protein is CSVEVNSYEQYF. Written as DNA, the CDR3 is TGCAGCGTTGAAGTCAACAGCTACGAGCAGTACTTC.

The rearrangement links TRBV7-3 to TRBJ2-5; 9 bases align to TRBD1. CDR1 is SGHTA and CDR2 is FQGTGA in the germline V gene. CDR3 size: 15 residues. Losses at the gene ends were 6 bases for V and 3 bases for J; bases not matched to a gene: 8. The CDR3 region is CASSFSTGGKETQYF. The CDR3 DNA is TGTGCCAGCAGTTTTTCGACAGGGGGGAAAGAGACCCAGTACTTC.

This clone occurred a few times. The J gene is TRBJ2-2, the V gene TRBV7-7; D might be TRBD1 (5 bases). Germline CDR1 SSHAT, CDR2 FNYEAQ (reference sequence). The CDR3 runs to 14 residues. Trimming shortened V by 4 bases and J by 2 bases, and 8 bases separated the two germline ends. CDR3 coding DNA: TGTGCCAGCAGCTCGACAGCTAACACCGGGGAGCTGTTTTTT. Its translation is CASSSTANTGELFF.

The chain recombines TRBV7-9 with TRBJ1-1; D perhaps matches TRBD1 (6 bases). V shed 4 bases and J shed 6 bases, with 9 bases lying between them. CDR1 is SEHNR and CDR2 is FQNEAQ in the germline V gene (reference sequence). The CDR3 sequence is 12 residues long. CDR3 nucleotide sequence: TGTGCCAGCAGCTGGACAGCATCTGAAGCTTTCTTT. This codes for CASSWTASEAFF.

V and J are TRBV13 and TRBJ1-6; D ambiguous. The germline gives CDR1 PRHDT, CDR2 FYEKMQ (reference sequence). Deletions cut 0 bases from V and 9 bases from J, with 12 bases between. CDR3 size: 15 residues. The CDR3: CASSLGGRRASPLHF. DNA for the CDR3: TGTGCCAGCAGCTTAGGTGGCAGGAGGGCTTCACCCCTCCACTTT.

This chain connects TRBV10-1 to TRBJ2-7; 13 positions agree with TRBD2. The CDR3 spans 13 residues. The germline CDR1 and CDR2 sequences are WNHNN and SYGVQD (reference sequence). Losses at the gene ends were 10 bases for V and 2 bases for J; bases not matched to a gene: 2. CDR3 protein: CATGTSGTYEQYF. In nucleotides, the CDR3 is TGCGCCACGGGGACTAGCGGGACCTACGAGCAGTACTTC.